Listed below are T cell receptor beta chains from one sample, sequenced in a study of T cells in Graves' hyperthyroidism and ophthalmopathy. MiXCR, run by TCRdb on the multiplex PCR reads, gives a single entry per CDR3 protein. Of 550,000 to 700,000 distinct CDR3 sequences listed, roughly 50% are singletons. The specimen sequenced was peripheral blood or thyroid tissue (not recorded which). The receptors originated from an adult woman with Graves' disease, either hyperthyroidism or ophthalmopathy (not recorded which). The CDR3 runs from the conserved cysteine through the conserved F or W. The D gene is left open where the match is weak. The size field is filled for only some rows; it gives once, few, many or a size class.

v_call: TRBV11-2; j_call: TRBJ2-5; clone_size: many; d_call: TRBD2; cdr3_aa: CASSRQRAGGTQYF; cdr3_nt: TGTGCCAGCAGCAGACAGAGAGCGGGAGGGACCCAGTACTTC
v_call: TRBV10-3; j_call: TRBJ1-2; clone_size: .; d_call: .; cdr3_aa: CAIRWRTDYGYTF; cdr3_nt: TGTGCCATCAGATGGAGGACAGACTATGGCTACACCTTC
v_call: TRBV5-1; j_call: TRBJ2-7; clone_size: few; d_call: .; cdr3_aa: CASSLDRAFYEQYF; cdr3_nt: TGCGCCAGCAGCTTGGACCGGGCGTTCTACGAGCAGTACTTC
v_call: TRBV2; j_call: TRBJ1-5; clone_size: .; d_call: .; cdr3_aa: CASRGQGSRQPQHF; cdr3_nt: TGTGCCAGCAGGGGGCAGGGAAGCCGTCAGCCCCAGCATTTT
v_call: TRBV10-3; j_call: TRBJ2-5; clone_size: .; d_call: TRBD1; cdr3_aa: CAISGSNRQGMMETQYF; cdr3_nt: TGTGCCATCAGTGGTTCGAACCGACAGGGGATGATGGAGACCCAGTACTTC
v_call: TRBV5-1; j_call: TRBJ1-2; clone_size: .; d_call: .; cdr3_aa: CASSLRLGYYGYTF; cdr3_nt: TGCGCCAGCAGCTTGAGATTGGGGTACTATGGCTACACCTTC
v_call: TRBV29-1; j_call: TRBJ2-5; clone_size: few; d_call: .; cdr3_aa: CSVAQTAQETQYF; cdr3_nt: TGCAGCGTTGCCCAGACTGCCCAAGAGACCCAGTACTTC
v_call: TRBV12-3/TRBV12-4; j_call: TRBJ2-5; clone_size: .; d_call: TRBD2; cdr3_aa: CASRGVAGEGETQYF; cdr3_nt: TGTGCCAGCAGGGGGGTAGCGGGAGAGGGAGAGACCCAGTACTTC
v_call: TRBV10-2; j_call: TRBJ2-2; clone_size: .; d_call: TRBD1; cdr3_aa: CASSEHDRGRVGELFF; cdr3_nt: TGCGCCAGCAGTGAACACGACAGGGGGCGCGTCGGGGAGCTGTTTTTT
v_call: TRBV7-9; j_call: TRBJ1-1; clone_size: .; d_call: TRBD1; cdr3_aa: CASSPNRGRDTEAFF; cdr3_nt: TGTGCCAGCAGCCCTAACAGGGGGCGAGACACTGAAGCTTTCTTT
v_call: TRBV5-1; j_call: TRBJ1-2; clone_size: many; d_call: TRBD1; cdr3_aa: CASSLVQGNRGYTF; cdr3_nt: TGCGCCAGCAGCTTGGTACAGGGGAACCGGGGCTACACCTTC
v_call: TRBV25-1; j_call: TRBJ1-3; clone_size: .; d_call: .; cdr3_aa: CASSERGTGNTIYF; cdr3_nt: TGTGCCAGCAGTGAGAGGGGTACCGGAAACACCATATATTTT
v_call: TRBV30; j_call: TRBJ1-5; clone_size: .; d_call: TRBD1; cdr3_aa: CAWTGDSGGHSNQPQHF; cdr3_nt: TGTGCCTGGACGGGGGACAGCGGAGGACATAGCAATCAGCCCCAGCATTTT
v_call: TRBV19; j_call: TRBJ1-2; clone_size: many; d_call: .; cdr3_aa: CASTPGIYGYTF; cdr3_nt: TGTGCCAGTACCCCGGGGATCTATGGCTACACCTTC
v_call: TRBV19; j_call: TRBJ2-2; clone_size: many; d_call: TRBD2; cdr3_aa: CASSPWGLASPGELFF; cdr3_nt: TGTGCCAGTAGCCCATGGGGACTAGCGAGTCCCGGGGAGCTGTTTTTT
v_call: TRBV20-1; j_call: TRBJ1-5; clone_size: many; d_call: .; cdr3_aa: CSAPLGGGRAQHF; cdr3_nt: TGCAGTGCCCCTCTGGGTGGCGGCAGGGCCCAGCATTTT